These T cell receptor beta chains were read from a single sample in a study of cytomegalovirus exposure and HLA in healthy donors. The repertoire was sequenced with immunoSEQ multiplex PCR; TCRdb's copy has only in-frame clones and lacks some. The profile shows roughly 160,000 clones, about four fifths of them singletons. Material for sequencing was PBMCs. These receptors came from a middle-aged man in good health and CMV-seropositive. Each CDR3 is given with its conserved first and last residue.

V	J	CDR3
TRBV19	TRBJ1-5	CASSIVGQGAYQPQHF
TRBV6-5	TRBJ2-7	CASSYSMPGQLYEQYF
TRBV5-4	TRBJ1-4	CASSLRTGGDEKLFF
TRBV5-1	TRBJ2-7	CASSFPGRSYEQYF
TRBV6-1	TRBJ1-2	CASSADTSIDYGYTF
TRBV6-6	TRBJ1-1	CASSYGGNTEAFF
TRBV7-9	TRBJ2-7	CSSSTQLDTYEQYF
TRBV19	TRBJ1-1	CASSGFRGTFF
TRBV10-3	TRBJ1-5	CAISESVPEGFQPQHF
TRBV28	TRBJ2-1	CASSTQGARTSDEQFF
TRBV6-1	TRBJ2-2	CASSEAGDRVTGELFF
TRBV29-1	TRBJ1-1	CSVVLVDKMNTEAFF
TRBV9	TRBJ2-1	CASSVESGRFYNEQFF
TRBV5-5	TRBJ2-5	CASSLTRVRETQYF
TRBV7-9	TRBJ2-3	CASSERGTWDTQYF
TRBV7-2	TRBJ2-6	CASSLTGPGANVLTF
TRBV4-2	TRBJ1-1	CASSLLGATEAFF
TRBV5-4	TRBJ2-1	CASSMGTSGGGFEQFF
TRBV2	TRBJ2-1	CASSPDSNAYNEQFF
TRBV19	TRBJ2-7	CASILRGTGAWDYEQYF
TRBV2	TRBJ1-6	CASSGWDTNSPLHF
TRBV5-6	TRBJ2-7	CASSLDGDEQYF
TRBV5-1	TRBJ2-3	CASSRRGQRGRTDTQYF
TRBV7-9	TRBJ2-1	CASSSGGPEQFF
TRBV6-5	TRBJ2-7	CASSYDRGHEQYF
TRBV7-9	TRBJ1-6	CASSLTGSNSPLHF
TRBV4-3	TRBJ2-1	CASSQVLAGDLYNEQFF
TRBV7-2	TRBJ1-3	CASSAQGRNTIYF
TRBV5-8	TRBJ1-5	CASSWTGTFPSNQPQHF
TRBV7-3	TRBJ2-6	CASSRTGSGANVLTF